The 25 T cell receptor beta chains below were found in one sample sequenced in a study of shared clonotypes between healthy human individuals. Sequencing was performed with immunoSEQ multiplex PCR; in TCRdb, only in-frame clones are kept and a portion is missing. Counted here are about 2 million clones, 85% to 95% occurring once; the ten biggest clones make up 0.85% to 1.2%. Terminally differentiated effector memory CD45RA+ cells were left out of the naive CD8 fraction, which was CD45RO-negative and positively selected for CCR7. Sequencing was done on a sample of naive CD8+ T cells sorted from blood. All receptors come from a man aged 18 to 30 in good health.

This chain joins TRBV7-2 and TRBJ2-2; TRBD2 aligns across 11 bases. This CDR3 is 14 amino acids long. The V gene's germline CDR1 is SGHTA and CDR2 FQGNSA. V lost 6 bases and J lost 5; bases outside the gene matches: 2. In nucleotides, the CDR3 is TGTGCCAGCAGAGGACTAGCGGGTACCGGGGAGCTGTTTTTT. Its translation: CASRGLAGTGELFF.

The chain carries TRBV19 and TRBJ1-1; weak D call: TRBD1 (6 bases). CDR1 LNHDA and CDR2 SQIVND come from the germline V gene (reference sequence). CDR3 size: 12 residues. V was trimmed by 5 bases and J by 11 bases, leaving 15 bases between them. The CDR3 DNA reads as TGTGCCAGTAGTTTTTTCGCAGGGGAGGCTTTCTTT. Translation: CASSFFAGEAFF.

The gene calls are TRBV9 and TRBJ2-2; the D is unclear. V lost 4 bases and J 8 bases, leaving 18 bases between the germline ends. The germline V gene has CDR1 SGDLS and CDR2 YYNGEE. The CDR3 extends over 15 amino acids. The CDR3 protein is CASSLEGPMSGELFF. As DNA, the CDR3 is TGTGCCAGCAGCCTTGAAGGGCCCATGAGTGGGGAGCTGTTTTTT.

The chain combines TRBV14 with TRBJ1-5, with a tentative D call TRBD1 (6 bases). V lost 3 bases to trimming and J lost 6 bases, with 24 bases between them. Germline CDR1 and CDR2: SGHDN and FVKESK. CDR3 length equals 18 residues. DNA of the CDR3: TGTGCCAGCAGCCAGAGAGTTCAGTACAGGGTCATCTGTCAGCCCCAGCATTTT. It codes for CASSQRVQYRVICQPQHF.

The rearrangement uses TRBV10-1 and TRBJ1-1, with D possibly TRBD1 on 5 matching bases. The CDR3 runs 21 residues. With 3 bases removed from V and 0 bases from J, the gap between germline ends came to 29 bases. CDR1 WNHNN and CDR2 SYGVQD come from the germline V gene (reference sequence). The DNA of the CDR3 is TGCGCCAGCAGTGATACCCCAGGAGGACATAAGCTTCGTTTATTGAACACTGAAGCTTTCTTT. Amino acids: CASSDTPGGHKLRLLNTEAFF.

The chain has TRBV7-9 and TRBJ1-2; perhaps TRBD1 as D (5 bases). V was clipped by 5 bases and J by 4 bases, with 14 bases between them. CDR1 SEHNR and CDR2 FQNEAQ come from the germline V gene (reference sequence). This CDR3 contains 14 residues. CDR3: CASSPMETGYGYTF. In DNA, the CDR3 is TGTGCCAGCAGCCCAATGGAAACAGGCTATGGCTACACCTTC.

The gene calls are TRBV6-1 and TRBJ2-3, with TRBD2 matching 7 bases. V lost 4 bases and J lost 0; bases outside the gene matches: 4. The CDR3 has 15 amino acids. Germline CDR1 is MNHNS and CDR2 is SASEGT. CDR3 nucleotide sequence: TGTGCCAGCAGTGGGGCGGGAGCAAGCACAGATACGCAGTATTTT. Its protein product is CASSGAGASTDTQYF.

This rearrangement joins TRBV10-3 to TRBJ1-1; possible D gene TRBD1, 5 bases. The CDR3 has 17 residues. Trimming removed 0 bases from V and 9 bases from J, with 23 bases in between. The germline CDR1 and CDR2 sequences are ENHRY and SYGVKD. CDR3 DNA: TGTGCCATCAGTGAGTCGGATTTCGTAATACAGGAAACGCAAGCTTTCTTT. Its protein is CAISESDFVIQETQAFF.

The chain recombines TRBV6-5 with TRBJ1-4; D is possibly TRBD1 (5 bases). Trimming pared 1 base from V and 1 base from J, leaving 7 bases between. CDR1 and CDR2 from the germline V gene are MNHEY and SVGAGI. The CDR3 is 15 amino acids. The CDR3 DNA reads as TGTGCCAGCAGTTACTGGAGGGGAACTAATGAAAAACTGTTTTTT. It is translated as CASSYWRGTNEKLFF.

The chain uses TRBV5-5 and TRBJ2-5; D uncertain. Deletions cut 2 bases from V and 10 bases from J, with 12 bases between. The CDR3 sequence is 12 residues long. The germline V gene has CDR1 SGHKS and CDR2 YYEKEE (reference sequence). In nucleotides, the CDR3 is TGTGCCAGCAGCTTACACACAGAACACCAGTACTTC. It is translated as CASSLHTEHQYF. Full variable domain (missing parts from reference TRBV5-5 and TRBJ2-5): DAGVTQSPTHLIKTRGQQVTLRCSPISGHKSVSWYQQVLGQGPQFIFQYYEKEERGRGNFPDRFSARQFPNYSSELNVNALLLGDSALYLCASSLHTEHQYFGPGTRLLVL.

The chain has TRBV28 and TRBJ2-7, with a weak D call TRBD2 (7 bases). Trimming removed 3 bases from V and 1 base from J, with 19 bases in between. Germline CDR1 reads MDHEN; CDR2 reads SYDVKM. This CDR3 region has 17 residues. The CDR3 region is CASSFPEEGGISYEQYF. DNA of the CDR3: TGTGCCAGCAGTTTCCCAGAGGAGGGGGGGATTTCCTACGAGCAGTACTTC. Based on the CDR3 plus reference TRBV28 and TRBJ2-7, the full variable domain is DVKVTQSSRYLVKRTGEKVFLECVQDMDHENMFWYRQDPGLGLRLIYFSYDVKMKEKGDIPEGYSVSREKKERFSLILESASTNQTSMYLCASSFPEEGGISYEQYFGPGTRLTVT.

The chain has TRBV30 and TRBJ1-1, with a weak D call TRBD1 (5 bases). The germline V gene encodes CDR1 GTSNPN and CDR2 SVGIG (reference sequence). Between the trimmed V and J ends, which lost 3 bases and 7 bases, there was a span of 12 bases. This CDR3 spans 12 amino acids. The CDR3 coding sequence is TGTGCCTGGAGCTACGGGGACGGTGAAGCTTTCTTT. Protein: CAWSYGDGEAFF.

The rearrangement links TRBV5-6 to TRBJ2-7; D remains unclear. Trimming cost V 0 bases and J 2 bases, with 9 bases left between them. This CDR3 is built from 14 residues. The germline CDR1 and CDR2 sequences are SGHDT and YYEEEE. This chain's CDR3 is CASSLDLSTYEQYF. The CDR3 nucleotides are TGTGCCAGCAGCTTGGATCTGTCCACCTACGAGCAGTACTTC.

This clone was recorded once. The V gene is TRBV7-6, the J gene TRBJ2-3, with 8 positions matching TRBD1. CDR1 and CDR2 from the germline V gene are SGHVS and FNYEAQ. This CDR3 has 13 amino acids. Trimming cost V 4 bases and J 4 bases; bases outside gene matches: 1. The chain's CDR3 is CASSSQGADTQYF. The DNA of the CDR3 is TGTGCCAGCAGCTCACAGGGGGCAGATACGCAGTATTTT. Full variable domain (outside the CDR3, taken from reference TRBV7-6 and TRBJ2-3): GAGVSQSPRYKVTKRGQDVALRCDPISGHVSLYWYRQALGQGPEFLTYFNYEAQQDKSGLPNDRFSAERPEGSISTLTIQRTEQRDSAMYRCASSSQGADTQYFGPGTRLTVL.

CDR3 nucleotide sequence: TGCGCCAGCAGCCAAGATTTGGCCGGGAATTCGGCAGATACGCAGTATTTT. Protein sequence: CASSQDLAGNSADTQYF. V and J are TRBV4-3 and TRBJ2-3, with D maybe TRBD2 (5 bases). The germline gives CDR1 LGHNA, CDR2 YSLEER. The V end was cut by 0 bases, the J end by 4 bases, with 17 bases between. The CDR3 spans 17 residues.

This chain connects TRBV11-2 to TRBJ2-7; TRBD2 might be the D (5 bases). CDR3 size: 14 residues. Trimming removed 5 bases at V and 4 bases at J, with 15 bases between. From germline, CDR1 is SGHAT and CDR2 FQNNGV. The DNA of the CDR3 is TGTGCCAGCAGCCCCGCCCTCGGGATATACGAGCAGTACTTC. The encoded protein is CASSPALGIYEQYF. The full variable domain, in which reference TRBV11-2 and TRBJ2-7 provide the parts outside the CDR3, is EAGVAQSPRYKIIEKRQSVAFWCNPISGHATLYWYQQILGQGPKLLIQFQNNGVVDDSQLPKDRFSAERLKGVDSTLKIQPAKLEDSAVYLCASSPALGIYEQYFGPGTRLTVT.

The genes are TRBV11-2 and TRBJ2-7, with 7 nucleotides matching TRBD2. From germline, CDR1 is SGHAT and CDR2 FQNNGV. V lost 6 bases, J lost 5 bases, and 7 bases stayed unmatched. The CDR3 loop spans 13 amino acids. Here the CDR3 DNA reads TGTGCCAGCAGGCCCGGGGGGATACACGAGCAGTACTTC. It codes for CASRPGGIHEQYF.

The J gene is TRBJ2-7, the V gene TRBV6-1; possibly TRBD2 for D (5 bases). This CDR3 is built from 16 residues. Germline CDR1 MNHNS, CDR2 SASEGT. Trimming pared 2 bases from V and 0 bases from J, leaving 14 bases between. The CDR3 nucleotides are TGTGCCAGCAGTGAATCAAAGCCGGGATACTCCTACGAGCAGTACTTC. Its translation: CASSESKPGYSYEQYF.

CDR3 loop: CAGKTGEETQYF. CDR3 DNA sequence: TGTGCCGGAAAGACAGGGGAAGAGACCCAGTACTTC. V gene TRBV2 combines with J gene TRBJ2-5; 8 nucleotides line up with TRBD1. After removal of 11 bases from V and 3 bases from J, the junction contained 5 bases not matched to a gene. The germline V gene encodes CDR1 SNHLY and CDR2 FYNNEI. The CDR3 contains 12 residues.

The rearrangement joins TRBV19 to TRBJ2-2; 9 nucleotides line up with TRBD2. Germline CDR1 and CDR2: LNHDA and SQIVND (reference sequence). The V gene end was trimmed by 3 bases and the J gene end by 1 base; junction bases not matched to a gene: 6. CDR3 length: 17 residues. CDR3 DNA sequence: TGTGCCAGTAGTATCATAGCGGGAGTCCTGAACACCGGGGAGCTGTTTTTT. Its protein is CASSIIAGVLNTGELFF.

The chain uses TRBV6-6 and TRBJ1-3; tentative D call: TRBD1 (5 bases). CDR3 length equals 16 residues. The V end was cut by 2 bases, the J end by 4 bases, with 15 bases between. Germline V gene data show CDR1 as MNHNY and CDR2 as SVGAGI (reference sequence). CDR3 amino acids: CASSYGTGLNGNTIYF. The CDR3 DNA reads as TGTGCCAGCAGTTACGGTACAGGTTTAAACGGAAACACCATATATTTT.

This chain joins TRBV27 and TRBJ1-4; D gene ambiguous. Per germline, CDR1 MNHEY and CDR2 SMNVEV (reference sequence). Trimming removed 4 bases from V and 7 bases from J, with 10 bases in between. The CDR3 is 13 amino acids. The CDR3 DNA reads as TGTGCCAGCAGTTCGTGGGCGGCTGAAAAACTGTTTTTT. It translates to CASSSWAAEKLFF.

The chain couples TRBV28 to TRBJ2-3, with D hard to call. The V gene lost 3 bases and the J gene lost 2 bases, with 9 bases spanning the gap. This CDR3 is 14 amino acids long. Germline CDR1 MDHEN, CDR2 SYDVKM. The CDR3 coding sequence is TGTGCCAGCAGTTTGGGAACGATCACAGATACGCAGTATTTT. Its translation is CASSLGTITDTQYF.

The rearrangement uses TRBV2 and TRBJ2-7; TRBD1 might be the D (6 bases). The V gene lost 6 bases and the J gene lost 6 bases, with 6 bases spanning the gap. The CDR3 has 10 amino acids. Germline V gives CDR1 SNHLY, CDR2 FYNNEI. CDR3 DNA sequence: TGTGCCAGCAGGACAGGCGAGCAGTACTTC. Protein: CASRTGEQYF.

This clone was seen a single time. The CDR3 sequence: CAISPPGTGESEQYF. As DNA, the CDR3 is TGTGCCATCAGTCCCCCCGGGACAGGGGAGTCGGAGCAGTACTTC. The gene calls are TRBV10-3 and TRBJ2-7; TRBD1 aligns across 10 bases. V was pared by 5 bases and J by 7 bases, with 11 bases of the junction left unmatched. Germline lookup yields CDR1 ENHRY and CDR2 SYGVKD. This CDR3 is built from 15 residues.